This T cell receptor (beta chain) emerged from a study of T cells in Graves' hyperthyroidism and ophthalmopathy. For the study at large: Peripheral blood samples were taken at initial diagnosis, prior to any treatment. Study findings and constraints: A median about 7 months before onset, the model predicted ophthalmopathy. Through a model of 13 V-J features, ophthalmopathy was separated from stable hyperthyroidism.

Exclusion of a patient resulted from uncontrolled infection, other autoimmune disease, pregnancy or lactation. Researchers amplified the TCR beta CDR3 regions from RNA transcripts. The HTBI primer set drove a first-round RT-PCR of the TCR CDR3. TCRdb fed the multiplex PCR reads into MiXCR, producing one record per CDR3 protein. The profile shows fewer than 550,000 distinct CDR3 sequences, approximately 15% of them singletons. The CDR3 covers 19 residues. Germline lookup yields CDR1 DFQATT and CDR2 SNEGSKA (reference sequence). J gave up 3 bases and V 0 bases, and 14 bases lay outside the gene matches. This clonotype was counted at least ten times. The antigen is not known.

The V and J genes are TRBV20-1 and TRBJ2-1, with 10 bases lining up with TRBD2. The source material was blood. This TCR was recovered from a woman younger than 35 with Graves' hyperthyroidism. CDR3 bases: TGCAGTGCTAGAGATTCGGGGGGGCTGGGACTAGCGAGCTACAATGAGCAGTTCTTC. Translated: CSARDSGGLGLASYNEQFF.